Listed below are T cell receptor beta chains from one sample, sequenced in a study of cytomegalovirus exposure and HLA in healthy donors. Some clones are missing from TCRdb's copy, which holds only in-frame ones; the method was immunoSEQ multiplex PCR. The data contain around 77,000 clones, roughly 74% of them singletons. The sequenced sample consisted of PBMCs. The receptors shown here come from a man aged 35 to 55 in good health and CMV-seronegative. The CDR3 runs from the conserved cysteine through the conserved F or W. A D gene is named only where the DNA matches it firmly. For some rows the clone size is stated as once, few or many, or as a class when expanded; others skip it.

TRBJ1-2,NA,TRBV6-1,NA,TGTGCCAGCAGTGAAGTCCTAACGGGGGACTATGGCTACACCTTC,CASSEVLTGDYGYTF
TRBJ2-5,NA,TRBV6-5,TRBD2,TGTGCCAGCAGTTACTCCCGCGGGGGGGCCGGAGAGACCCAGTACTTC,CASSYSRGGAGETQYF
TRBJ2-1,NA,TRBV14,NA,TGTGCCAGCAGCCAAGAGGGCCTAGCTTCAGATGAGCAGTTCTTC,CASSQEGLASDEQFF
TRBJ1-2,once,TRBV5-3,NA,TGTGCCAGAAGCTCCCCAGGGGCCGTTAACTATGGCTACACCTTC,CARSSPGAVNYGYTF
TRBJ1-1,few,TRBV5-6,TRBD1,TGTGCCAGCAGCCTTACCAGGGGGCGAACTGAAGCTTTCTTT,CASSLTRGRTEAFF
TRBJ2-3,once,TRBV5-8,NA,TGTGCCAGCAGCTTGACCACAGGGCCAGATACGCAGTATTTT,CASSLTTGPDTQYF
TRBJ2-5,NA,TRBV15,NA,TGTGCCACCAAGACGATTAGACGACAGGCGGATCTCCAAGGACCTGAGACCCAGTACTTC,CATKTIRRQADLQGPETQYF
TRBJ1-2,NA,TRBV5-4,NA,TGTGCCAGCAGCTTTTCCGAGTCCACAGGGGGCTACACCTTC,CASSFSESTGGYTF
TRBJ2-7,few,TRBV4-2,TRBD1,TGTGCCAGCAGCCGGGACAGGGCCTACGAGCAGTACTTC,CASSRDRAYEQYF
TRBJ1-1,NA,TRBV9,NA,TGTGCCAGCAGCGTATCTCCCCACACTGAAGCTTTCTTT,CASSVSPHTEAFF
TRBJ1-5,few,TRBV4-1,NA,TGCGCCAGCAGCCAAGACGGGAGGAACCAGCCCCAGCATTTT,CASSQDGRNQPQHF
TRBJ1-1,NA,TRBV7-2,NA,TGTGCCAGCAGCTTAGTGGGGCAGATGAACACTGAAGCTTTCTTT,CASSLVGQMNTEAFF
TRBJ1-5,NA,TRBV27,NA,TGTGCCAGCAGTTTATATTGGGAGGACAGCAATCAGCCCCAGCATTTT,CASSLYWEDSNQPQHF
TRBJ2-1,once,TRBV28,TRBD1,TGTGCCAGCAGTTTATCGGGGACAGGGATGTGGAATGAGCAGTTCTTC,CASSLSGTGMWNEQFF
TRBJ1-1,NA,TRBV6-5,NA,TGTGCCAGCAGTTACTCCGGGCTGGGGGGGAACACTGAAGCTTTCTTT,CASSYSGLGGNTEAFF
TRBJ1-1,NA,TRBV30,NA,TGTGCCTGGATCTGGGGCCCCCGGAACACTGAAGCTTTCTTT,CAWIWGPRNTEAFF
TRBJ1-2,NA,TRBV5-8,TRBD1,TGTGCCAGCAGCTCGACGGACAGGGCGGGTGGCTACACCTTC,CASSSTDRAGGYTF
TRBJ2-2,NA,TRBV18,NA,TGTGCCAGCCGAGGAGTTGAAACCGGGGAGCTGTTTTTT,CASRGVETGELFF
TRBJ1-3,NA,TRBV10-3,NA,TGTGCCATGTCGGCGGACAGTGGAAACACCATATATTTT,CAMSADSGNTIYF
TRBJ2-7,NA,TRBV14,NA,TGTGCCAGCAGCCGAGCACCCTACGAGCAGTACTTC,CASSRAPYEQYF
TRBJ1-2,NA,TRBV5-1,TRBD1,TGCGCCAGCAGCTTGGGTTTTGGGACAGGTTCTAACTATGGCTACACCTTC,CASSLGFGTGSNYGYTF
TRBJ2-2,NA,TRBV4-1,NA,TGCGCCAGCAGCCAAGGGTTCATGACTACCTTGAACACCGGGGAGCTGTTTTTT,CASSQGFMTTLNTGELFF
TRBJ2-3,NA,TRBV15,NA,TGTGCCACCAGCCCCCCTCGCGGACTTTCAGATACGCAGTATTTT,CATSPPRGLSDTQYF
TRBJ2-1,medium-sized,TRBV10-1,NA,TGCGCCAGCAGCCCGAGCTCCTACAATGAGCAGTTCTTC,CASSPSSYNEQFF
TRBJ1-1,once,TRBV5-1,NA,TGCGCCAGCAGCTACTCGAACACTGAAGCTTTCTTT,CASSYSNTEAFF
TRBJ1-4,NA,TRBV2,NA,TGTGCCAGCAGTGGACAGTATAATGAAAAACTGTTTTTT,CASSGQYNEKLFF
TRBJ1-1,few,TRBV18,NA,TGTGCCAGCTCACCAATTGTCAGGAACACTGAAGCTTTCTTT,CASSPIVRNTEAFF
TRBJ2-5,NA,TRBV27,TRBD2,TGTGCCAGCAGTTTGTCTGGGACTAGTTCGGAGACCCAGTACTTC,CASSLSGTSSETQYF
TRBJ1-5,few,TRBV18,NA,TGTGCCAGCTCACGACCCGATCAGCCCCAGCATTTT,CASSRPDQPQHF
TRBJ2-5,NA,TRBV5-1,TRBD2,TGCGCCAGCAGCTCAACTAGCGGGGCAAGAGAGACCCAGTACTTC,CASSSTSGARETQYF